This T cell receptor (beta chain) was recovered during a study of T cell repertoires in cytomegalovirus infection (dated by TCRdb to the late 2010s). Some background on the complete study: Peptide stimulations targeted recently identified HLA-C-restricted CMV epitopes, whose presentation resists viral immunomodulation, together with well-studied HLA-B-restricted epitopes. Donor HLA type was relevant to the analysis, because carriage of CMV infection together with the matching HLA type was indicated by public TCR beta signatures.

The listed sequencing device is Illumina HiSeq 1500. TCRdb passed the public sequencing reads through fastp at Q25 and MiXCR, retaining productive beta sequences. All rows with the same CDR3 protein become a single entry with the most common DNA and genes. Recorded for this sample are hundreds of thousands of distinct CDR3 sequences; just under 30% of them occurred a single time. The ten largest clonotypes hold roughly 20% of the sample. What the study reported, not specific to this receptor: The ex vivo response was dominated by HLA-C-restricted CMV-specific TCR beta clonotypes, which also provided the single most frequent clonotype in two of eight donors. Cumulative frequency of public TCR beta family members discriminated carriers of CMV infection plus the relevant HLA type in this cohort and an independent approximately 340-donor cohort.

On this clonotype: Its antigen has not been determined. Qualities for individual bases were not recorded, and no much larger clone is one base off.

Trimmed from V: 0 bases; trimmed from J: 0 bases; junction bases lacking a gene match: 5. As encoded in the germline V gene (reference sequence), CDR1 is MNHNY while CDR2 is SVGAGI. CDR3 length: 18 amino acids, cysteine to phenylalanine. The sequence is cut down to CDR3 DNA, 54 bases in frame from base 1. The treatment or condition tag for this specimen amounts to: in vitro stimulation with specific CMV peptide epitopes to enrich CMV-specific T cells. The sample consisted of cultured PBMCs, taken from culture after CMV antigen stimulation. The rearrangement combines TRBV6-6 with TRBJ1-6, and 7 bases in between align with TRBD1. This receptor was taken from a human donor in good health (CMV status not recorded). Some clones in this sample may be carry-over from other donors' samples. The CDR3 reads CASSYSMDRSSYNSPLHF. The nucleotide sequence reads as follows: TGTGCCAGCAGTTACTCGATGGACAGGAGCTCCTATAATTCACCCCTCCACTTT.